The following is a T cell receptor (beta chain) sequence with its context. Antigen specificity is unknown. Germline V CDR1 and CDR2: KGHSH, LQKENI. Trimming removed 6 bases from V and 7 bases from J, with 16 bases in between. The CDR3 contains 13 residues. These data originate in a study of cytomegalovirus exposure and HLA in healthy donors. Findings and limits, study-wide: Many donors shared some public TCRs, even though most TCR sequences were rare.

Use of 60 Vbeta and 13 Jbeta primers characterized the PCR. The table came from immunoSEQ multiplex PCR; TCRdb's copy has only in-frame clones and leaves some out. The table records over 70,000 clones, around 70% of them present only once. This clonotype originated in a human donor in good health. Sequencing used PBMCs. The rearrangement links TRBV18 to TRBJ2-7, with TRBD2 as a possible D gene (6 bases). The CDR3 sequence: CASSSSGVREQYF. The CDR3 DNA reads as TGTGCCAGCTCTTCATCGGGGGTCCGGGAGCAGTACTTC.